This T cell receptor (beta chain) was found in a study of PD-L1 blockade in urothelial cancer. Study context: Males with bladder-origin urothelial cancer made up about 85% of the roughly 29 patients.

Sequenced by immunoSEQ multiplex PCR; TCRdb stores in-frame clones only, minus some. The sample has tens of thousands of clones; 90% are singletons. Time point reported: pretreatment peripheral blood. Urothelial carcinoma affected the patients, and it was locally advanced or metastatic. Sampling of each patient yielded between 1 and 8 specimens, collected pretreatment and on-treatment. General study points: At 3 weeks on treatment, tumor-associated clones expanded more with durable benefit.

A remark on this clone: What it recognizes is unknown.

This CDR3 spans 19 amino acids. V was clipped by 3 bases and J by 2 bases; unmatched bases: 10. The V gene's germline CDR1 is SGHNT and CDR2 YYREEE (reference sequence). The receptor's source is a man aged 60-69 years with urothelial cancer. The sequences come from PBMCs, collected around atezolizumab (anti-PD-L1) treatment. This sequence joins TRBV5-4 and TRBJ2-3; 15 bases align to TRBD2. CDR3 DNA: TGTGCCAGCAGCTCGGGACTAGCGGGAGGTCGCACAACCACAGATACGCAGTATTTT. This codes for CASSSGLAGGRTTTDTQYF.